The 26 T cell receptor beta chains reported below all come from one sample, sequenced in a study of CD8 T cells in Susac syndrome. Random hexamers were used to reverse transcribe an amount of 0.5 to 1 ug RNA. MiXCR was run by TCRdb on the immunoSEQ multiplex PCR reads, yielding one entry per CDR3 protein. The repertoire holds 160,000 or so distinct CDR3 sequences, with 90% to 95% as singletons. Sequencing was done on a sample of CD4+ T cells from PBMCs. The receptors derive from a human donor in good health.

The chain uses TRBV20-1 and TRBJ1-6, with 7 bases identical to TRBD1. With 0 bases clipped from V and 8 bases from J, the junction kept 10 bases outside the gene matches. The CDR3 has 16 amino acids. Germline lookup yields CDR1 DFQATT and CDR2 SNEGSKA (reference sequence). The CDR3: CSARDATGAQDSPLHF. CDR3 DNA sequence: TGCAGTGCTAGAGATGCCACAGGGGCTCAGGATTCACCCCTCCACTTT.

J is TRBJ2-7 and V is TRBV7-9; D not resolved. This CDR3 has 13 amino acids. CDR1 is SEHNR and CDR2 is FQNEAQ in the germline V gene (reference sequence). Trimming cost V 3 bases and J 9 bases, with 15 bases left between them. The CDR3 is CASSFSTGPGQYF. The CDR3 DNA is TGTGCCAGCAGCTTTAGTACTGGGCCCGGGCAGTACTTC.

The J gene is TRBJ1-2, the V gene TRBV5-1, with a weak D call TRBD1 (6 bases). V lost 0 bases and J lost 8, with 20 bases in between. The length of the CDR3 is 16 residues. Germline-derived CDR1 and CDR2 are SGHRS and YFSETQ. The DNA for the CDR3 is TGCGCCAGCAGCTTGGAAGGGACATACTATCGCGGGGGCTACACCTTC. Its translation is CASSLEGTYYRGGYTF.

This chain connects TRBV6-1 to TRBJ2-3; 7 bases line up with TRBD2. Germline assignment: CDR1 MNHNS and CDR2 SASEGT. CDR3 length equals 15 residues. Trimming took 2 bases from V and 4 from J; bases not matched to a gene: 6. The CDR3, as DNA: TGTGCCAGCAGTGAACGTGGGGGGGAGGCAGATACGCAGTATTTT. It translates to CASSERGGEADTQYF.

This chain joins TRBV7-9 and TRBJ2-2; 8 bases align to TRBD1. The CDR3 consists of 16 residues. Germline V gives CDR1 SEHNR, CDR2 FQNEAQ (reference sequence). J gave up 2 bases and V 6 bases, and 8 bases lay outside the gene matches. This CDR3 is CASRPPGQANTGELFF. CDR3 bases: TGTGCCAGCAGGCCGCCGGGACAGGCCAACACCGGGGAGCTGTTTTTT.

This clonotype was counted between two and nine times. The gene calls are TRBV20-1 and TRBJ2-7; 7 bases are shared with TRBD2. V lost 1 base to trimming and J lost 5 bases; unmatched junction nucleotides: 5. The germline V gene has CDR1 DFQATT and CDR2 SNEGSKA (reference sequence). There are 13 residues in the CDR3. This chain's CDR3 is CSARVSGYNEQYF. The CDR3 nucleotides are TGCAGTGCTAGAGTTAGCGGGTACAACGAGCAGTACTTC.

J is TRBJ2-5 and V is TRBV5-1, with 12 nucleotides matching TRBD2. The CDR3 length is 13 residues. Germline trimming cut 4 bases from V and 7 bases from J; bases unmatched to any gene: 2. CDR1 and CDR2 from the germline V gene are SGHRS and YFSETQ. Here the CDR3 DNA reads TGCGCCAGCAGCCCGGGACTAGCGGGGACCCAGTACTTC. The encoded protein is CASSPGLAGTQYF.

The J gene is TRBJ2-5, the V gene TRBV7-6, with D uncertain. The CDR3 is 12 residues long. CDR1 and CDR2 (germline): SGHVS, FNYEAQ. V was cut by 3 bases and J by 3 bases, with 5 bases left in between. The CDR3 spells CASSLVKETQYF. The CDR3 DNA sequence: TGTGCCAGCAGCTTGGTTAAAGAGACCCAGTACTTC. Based on the CDR3 plus reference TRBV7-6 and TRBJ2-5, the full variable domain is GAGVSQSPRYKVTKRGQDVALRCDPISGHVSLYWYRQALGQGPEFLTYFNYEAQQDKSGLPNDRFSAERPEGSISTLTIQRTEQRDSAMYRCASSLVKETQYFGPGTRLLVL.

The chain has TRBV20-1 and TRBJ2-5; D ambiguous. Germline V gene sequence: CDR1 DFQATT, CDR2 SNEGSKA (reference sequence). Trimming removed 6 bases from V and 0 bases from J, with 2 bases in between. CDR3 size: 10 residues. In DNA, the CDR3 is TGCAGTGCCGACCAAGAGACCCAGTACTTC. Its translation is CSADQETQYF.

The gene calls are TRBV5-1 and TRBJ2-5; 10 bases are shared with TRBD2. Trimming at V came to 0 bases and at J to 0 bases, leaving 5 bases not matched to a gene. The CDR3 runs 17 residues. Germline V gives CDR1 SGHRS, CDR2 YFSETQ. As DNA, the CDR3 is TGCGCCAGCAGCTTGGCTAGCGGGGGCGCTTACCAAGAGACCCAGTACTTC. Its protein product is CASSLASGGAYQETQYF.

The chain carries TRBV18 and TRBJ1-5; 9 positions match TRBD1. The CDR3 sequence is 14 residues long. The germline V gene has CDR1 KGHSH and CDR2 LQKENI. Losses at the gene ends were 6 bases for V and 5 bases for J; bases not matched to a gene: 5. CDR3 residues: CASSPGQGHQPQHF. As DNA, the CDR3 is TGTGCCAGCTCGCCGGGACAGGGTCATCAGCCCCAGCATTTT.

The V gene is TRBV7-8, the J gene TRBJ2-2, with D possibly being TRBD2 (5 bases). The CDR3 is made up of 16 amino acids. CDR1 and CDR2 (germline): SGHVS, FQNEAQ. V lost 6 bases to trimming and J lost 4 bases, with 18 bases between them. The CDR3, as DNA: TGTGCCAGCAGAACCTTCGGCGGGCCCGGCACCGGGGAGCTGTTTTTT. Translation: CASRTFGGPGTGELFF. The full variable domain, completed using reference TRBV7-8 and TRBJ2-2, is GAGVSQSPRYKVAKRGQDVALRCDPISGHVSLFWYQQALGQGPEFLTYFQNEAQLDKSGLPSDRFFAERPEGSVSTLKIQRTQQEDSAVYLCASRTFGGPGTGELFFGEGSRLTVL.

V gene TRBV29-1 combines with J gene TRBJ1-3; 8 bases are shared with TRBD1. The CDR3 is 14 amino acids. From germline, CDR1 is SQVTM and CDR2 ANQGSEA. The trim removed 6 bases at V and 0 bases at J, leaving 4 bases unmatched. Written as DNA, the CDR3 is TGCAGCGTGGATACAGGGGGCTCTGGAAACACCATATATTTT. The encoded protein is CSVDTGGSGNTIYF.

The gene calls are TRBV3-1 and TRBJ1-1; D possibly corresponds to TRBD1 (5 bases). V was trimmed by 0 bases and J by 7 bases, leaving 12 bases between them. The germline CDR1 and CDR2 sequences are LGHDT and YNNKEL (reference sequence). The CDR3 has 14 residues. Here the CDR3 DNA reads TGTGCCAGCAGCCAAGAAGGGACCGGGCGTGAAGCTTTCTTT. Its translation: CASSQEGTGREAFF.

The chain recombines TRBV5-4 with TRBJ2-1; 7 bases agree with TRBD1. CDR1 is SGHNT, CDR2 YYREEE, per germline (reference sequence). This CDR3 spans 16 amino acids. V lost 1 base, J lost 7 bases, and 11 bases stayed unmatched. Here the CDR3 reads CASSLQGGAAPNEQFF. As DNA, the CDR3 is TGTGCCAGCAGCTTGCAAGGGGGCGCAGCCCCTAATGAGCAGTTCTTC.

V and J are TRBV5-1 and TRBJ1-1; TRBD1 matches at 8 bases. J was trimmed by 0 bases and V by 1 base; bases with no gene match: 11. Germline CDR1 SGHRS, CDR2 YFSETQ. The CDR3 totals 18 residues. The CDR3 here is CASSLQPTGAIMNTEAFF. The DNA of the CDR3 is TGCGCCAGCAGCTTGCAGCCGACAGGGGCGATTATGAACACTGAAGCTTTCTTT.

The V call is TRBV6-9, the J call TRBJ2-5, with D perhaps given as TRBD1 or TRBD2 (5 bases each). The V and J ends lost 7 bases and 0 bases respectively, with 24 bases between them. CDR3 length: 18 residues. Per germline, CDR1 MNHGY and CDR2 SVAAGI. The CDR3 DNA sequence: TGTGCCAGCATTCCCGTGATTCGGGGCCGCTCTAACCAAGAGACCCAGTACTTC. This translates into CASIPVIRGRSNQETQYF.

This rearrangement joins TRBV20-1 to TRBJ1-5, with D unresolved. The CDR3 is made up of 13 amino acids. Deletions cut 1 base from V and 4 bases from J, with 8 bases between. The germline V gene encodes CDR1 DFQATT and CDR2 SNEGSKA (reference sequence). In DNA form, the CDR3 reads TGCAGTGCTAGAGGGCAGGTGAATCAGCCCCAGCATTTT. Translating it yields CSARGQVNQPQHF.

This chain joins TRBV7-6 and TRBJ2-2, with D perhaps TRBD1 or TRBD2 (5 bases each). Germline CDR1 is SGHVS and CDR2 is FNYEAQ. Trimming removed 5 bases from V and 2 bases from J, with 6 bases in between. The CDR3 sequence is 13 residues long. The CDR3 is CASSRDNTGELFF. For the CDR3, the DNA is TGTGCCAGCAGCCGGGACAACACCGGGGAGCTGTTTTTT.

The chain uses TRBV5-1 and TRBJ2-5, with D hard to call. The CDR3 spans 13 residues. Germline V gene sequence: CDR1 SGHRS, CDR2 YFSETQ. Trimming shortened V by 5 bases and J by 3 bases, and 11 bases separated the two germline ends. This CDR3 is CASRFAKEETQYF. In DNA form, the CDR3 reads TGCGCCAGCAGATTTGCCAAAGAAGAGACCCAGTACTTC.

The chain has TRBV28 and TRBJ2-2; unclear D gene. The CDR3 sequence is 13 residues long. V was clipped by 6 bases and J by 6 bases, with 11 bases between them. Germline V gene sequence: CDR1 MDHEN, CDR2 SYDVKM. The CDR3 DNA reads as TGTGCCAGCAGGGAGCATAGTTCCGGGGAGCTGTTTTTT. Residues: CASREHSSGELFF.

This chain joins TRBV11-2 and TRBJ2-3, with D uncertain. Per germline, CDR1 SGHAT and CDR2 FQNNGV. Trimming stripped 1 base from V and 1 base from J, with 9 bases between. The CDR3 sequence is 15 residues long. CDR3 sequence reads: CASSLVSPRTDTQYF. The CDR3 coding sequence is TGTGCCAGCAGCTTAGTGAGCCCCCGCACAGATACGCAGTATTTT.

The chain recombines TRBV5-1 with TRBJ2-7; 12 bases fit TRBD1. Germline V gene lookup returns CDR1 SGHRS and CDR2 YFSETQ. Trimming took 3 bases from V and 7 from J; bases not matched to a gene: 11. This CDR3 region has 16 residues. The CDR3 DNA follows: TGCGCCAGCAGCTGGGGGACCGGGACAGGGGGCTTGGAGCAGTACTTC. It codes for CASSWGTGTGGLEQYF.

This chain connects TRBV3-1 to TRBJ2-7, with TRBD2 as a possible D gene (5 bases). V shed 4 bases and J shed 7 bases, with 14 bases lying between them. The CDR3 sequence is 13 residues long. CDR1 and CDR2 from the germline V gene are LGHDT and YNNKEL (reference sequence). The CDR3 nucleotides are TGTGCCAGCAGCCTCAGAGGGATAGAAGAGCAGTACTTC. Amino acids: CASSLRGIEEQYF.

The chain combines TRBV12-3 or TRBV12-4 with TRBJ2-1; 7 bases map to TRBD2. The CDR3 covers 13 residues. With V trimmed by 7 bases and J by 4 bases, 4 bases remained unmatched. The CDR3 sequence: CASTPGGYNEQFF. In nucleotides, the CDR3 is TGTGCCAGCACCCCGGGGGGTTACAATGAGCAGTTCTTC.

The chain uses TRBV5-5 and TRBJ1-1; 7 nucleotides match TRBD1. Looked up from germline, CDR1 is SGHKS and CDR2 is YYEKEE (reference sequence). This CDR3 comprises 14 residues. V gave up 4 bases and J gave up 5 bases; unmatched junction bases: 8. CDR3 nucleotide sequence: TGTGCCAGCAGCGGGACACCAGGGGGAACTGAAGCTTTCTTT. Translating gives CASSGTPGGTEAFF.